This is a list of T cell receptor beta chains from one sample in a study of blood T cell repertoires in COVID-19. Sequencing was performed with immunoSEQ multiplex PCR; in TCRdb, only in-frame clones are kept and a portion is missing. The data contain 100,000 to 150,000 clones, approximately 90% of them singletons. Sequencing was carried out using peripheral blood. The receptor set was obtained from a man between 50 and 59 years old with acute or convalescent COVID-19. Both conserved end residues are part of each CDR3. A D gene is named only where the DNA matches it firmly. Rows give clone size only sometimes, using once, few, many, or a class for an expanded clone.

clone size: -
J gene: TRBJ2-1
V gene: TRBV2
D gene: -
CDR3 DNA: TGTGCCAGCAGCGTCGACAGGAGCTCCTACAATGAGCAGTTCTTC
CDR3 protein: CASSVDRSSYNEQFF

clone size: -
J gene: TRBJ2-2
V gene: TRBV3-1/TRBV3-2
D gene: TRBD1
CDR3 DNA: TGTGCCAGCAGCCAGGGGACAGTCATGGGGGAGCTGTTTTTT
CDR3 protein: CASSQGTVMGELFF

clone size: -
J gene: TRBJ2-7
V gene: TRBV11-1
D gene: -
CDR3 DNA: TGTGCCAGCAGCAGGGGAAGGAATGCCTACGAGCAGTACTTC
CDR3 protein: CASSRGRNAYEQYF

clone size: -
J gene: TRBJ1-6
V gene: TRBV19
D gene: -
CDR3 DNA: TGTGCCAGTAGTATCGGGGGGCGAGGGTCACCCCTCCACTTT
CDR3 protein: CASSIGGRGSPLHF

clone size: -
J gene: TRBJ2-7
V gene: TRBV9
D gene: TRBD1
CDR3 DNA: TGTGCCAGCAGCGTAGAGCTCGGACAGGGCTACGAGCAGTACTTC
CDR3 protein: CASSVELGQGYEQYF

clone size: -
J gene: TRBJ1-2
V gene: TRBV18
D gene: -
CDR3 DNA: TGTGCCAGCTCCCCGAGCAGCGGCCAAAGCTATGGCTACACCTTC
CDR3 protein: CASSPSSGQSYGYTF

clone size: -
J gene: TRBJ2-1
V gene: TRBV5-1
D gene: TRBD1
CDR3 DNA: TGCGCCAGCAGCGCAGGGGGACCCCCTGGGAATGAGCAGTTCTTC
CDR3 protein: CASSAGGPPGNEQFF

clone size: -
J gene: TRBJ2-5
V gene: TRBV7-7
D gene: -
CDR3 DNA: TGTGCTAGCAGCTCTTTAGAGCAAGAGACCCAGTACTTC
CDR3 protein: CASSSLEQETQYF

clone size: -
J gene: TRBJ2-1
V gene: TRBV2
D gene: TRBD2
CDR3 DNA: TGTGCCAGCAGTGACGGGGGGGGTGACGACAATGAGCAGTTCTTC
CDR3 protein: CASSDGGGDDNEQFF

clone size: once
J gene: TRBJ1-6
V gene: TRBV5-1
D gene: -
CDR3 DNA: TGCGCCAGCAGCTTGCGCGGGACGGGGCCGAATAATTCACCCCTCCACTTT
CDR3 protein: CASSLRGTGPNNSPLHF

clone size: -
J gene: TRBJ2-7
V gene: TRBV5-1
D gene: -
CDR3 DNA: TGCGCCAGCAGCTTGCTGGGGGCTCAAAAGGGCTACGAGCAGTACTTC
CDR3 protein: CASSLLGAQKGYEQYF

clone size: -
J gene: TRBJ1-2
V gene: TRBV18
D gene: TRBD1
CDR3 DNA: TGTGCCAGCTCAACGGGACAGGGGAATGGCTACACCTTC
CDR3 protein: CASSTGQGNGYTF

clone size: -
J gene: TRBJ2-7
V gene: TRBV5-4
D gene: TRBD2
CDR3 DNA: TGTGCCAGCAGCTTCCTACTAGCGGGAGGGAGAGAGCAGTACTTC
CDR3 protein: CASSFLLAGGREQYF

clone size: -
J gene: TRBJ2-2
V gene: TRBV2
D gene: -
CDR3 DNA: TGTGCCAGCAGTGAGGCGGGGCCGAACACCGGGGAGCTGTTTTTT
CDR3 protein: CASSEAGPNTGELFF

clone size: -
J gene: TRBJ2-1
V gene: TRBV7-2
D gene: TRBD2
CDR3 DNA: TGTGCCAGCAGCCCCTTAAGCGGGAGGGCCCAATTCAGGCACAATGAGCAGTTCTTC
CDR3 protein: CASSPLSGRAQFRHNEQFF

clone size: -
J gene: TRBJ1-2
V gene: TRBV3-1/TRBV3-2
D gene: -
CDR3 DNA: TGTGCCAGCAGCCCCCGGACAACCTCGTATGGCTACACCTTC
CDR3 protein: CASSPRTTSYGYTF

clone size: few
J gene: TRBJ1-6
V gene: TRBV18
D gene: TRBD1
CDR3 DNA: TGTGCCAGCTCCCCCGGGACAGGGACCTCACCCCTCCACTTT
CDR3 protein: CASSPGTGTSPLHF

clone size: -
J gene: TRBJ1-1
V gene: TRBV27
D gene: -
CDR3 DNA: TGTGCCAGCAGTTTATCTCCTCGGGGCACTGAAGCTTTCTTT
CDR3 protein: CASSLSPRGTEAFF

clone size: -
J gene: TRBJ1-5
V gene: TRBV15
D gene: TRBD1
CDR3 DNA: TGTGCCACCAGCGGACAGGGGCGAGGCAATCAGCCCCAGCATTTT
CDR3 protein: CATSGQGRGNQPQHF

clone size: -
J gene: TRBJ1-1
V gene: TRBV7-9
D gene: -
CDR3 DNA: TGTGCCAGCAGCTTAGGTAGGGGCTACGGTGAAGCTTTCTTT
CDR3 protein: CASSLGRGYGEAFF

clone size: -
J gene: TRBJ1-2
V gene: TRBV4-1
D gene: TRBD1
CDR3 DNA: TGCGCCAGCAGCCAAAATGGACAGGGCCTCTATGGCTACACCTTC
CDR3 protein: CASSQNGQGLYGYTF

clone size: -
J gene: TRBJ1-5
V gene: TRBV6-5
D gene: -
CDR3 DNA: TGTGCCAGCAGTTCGAAGCTCGGGCAGCCCCAGCATTTT
CDR3 protein: CASSSKLGQPQHF

clone size: -
J gene: TRBJ2-7
V gene: TRBV7-2
D gene: TRBD1
CDR3 DNA: TGTGCCAGCAGCTTAGTGGGGACAGGGGCCTACGAGCAGTACTTC
CDR3 protein: CASSLVGTGAYEQYF

clone size: -
J gene: TRBJ1-6
V gene: TRBV4-1
D gene: -
CDR3 DNA: TGCGCCAGCAGCCAAGATGAGGCTGCCTGGAATTCACCCCTCCACTTT
CDR3 protein: CASSQDEAAWNSPLHF

clone size: -
J gene: TRBJ1-2
V gene: TRBV5-4
D gene: TRBD1
CDR3 DNA: TGTGCCAGCAGCTTGGTTCGACAGGGTGGCGGCTACACCTTC
CDR3 protein: CASSLVRQGGGYTF

clone size: few
J gene: TRBJ1-1
V gene: TRBV20-1
D gene: -
CDR3 DNA: TGCAGTTCAAAAGGGGTTGAAGCTTTCTTT
CDR3 protein: CSSKGVEAFF

clone size: -
J gene: TRBJ1-5
V gene: TRBV7-3
D gene: -
CDR3 DNA: TGTGCCAGCAGCTTAATCCAGGGGCGCGGTTATCAGCCCCAGCATTTT
CDR3 protein: CASSLIQGRGYQPQHF

clone size: -
J gene: TRBJ2-3
V gene: TRBV18
D gene: -
CDR3 DNA: TGTGCCAGCTCACCCAAAGGGGGGGCTAGCACAGATACGCAGTATTTT
CDR3 protein: CASSPKGGASTDTQYF

clone size: -
J gene: TRBJ2-7
V gene: TRBV7-2
D gene: -
CDR3 DNA: TGTGCCAGCAGCTTAGCAGCGTCACCTATAGAGGAGCAGTACTTC
CDR3 protein: CASSLAASPIEEQYF

clone size: once
J gene: TRBJ1-6
V gene: TRBV10-3
D gene: TRBD1
CDR3 DNA: TGTGCCATCGGCCTAACAGGGGGCGGTTCACCCCTCCACTTT
CDR3 protein: CAIGLTGGGSPLHF

clone size: -
J gene: TRBJ1-6
V gene: TRBV7-3
D gene: -
CDR3 DNA: TGTGCCAGCAGCTTAAGTGGGCAACCCCTCCACTTT
CDR3 protein: CASSLSGQPLHF

clone size: -
J gene: TRBJ1-1
V gene: TRBV14
D gene: -
CDR3 DNA: TGTGCCAGCAGCCACATGGGGGGGAACACTGAAGCTTTCTTT
CDR3 protein: CASSHMGGNTEAFF

clone size: -
J gene: TRBJ2-1
V gene: TRBV7-9
D gene: TRBD2
CDR3 DNA: TGTGCCAGCAGCGCCACGACTAGCGGACACTACAATGAGCAGTTCTTC
CDR3 protein: CASSATTSGHYNEQFF

clone size: -
J gene: TRBJ1-6
V gene: TRBV28
D gene: TRBD1
CDR3 DNA: TGTGCCAGCAGCCCCCCTGACAGGGGGGGTAATTCACCCCTCCACTTT
CDR3 protein: CASSPPDRGGNSPLHF

clone size: -
J gene: TRBJ2-3
V gene: TRBV25-1
D gene: TRBD2
CDR3 DNA: TGTGCCAGCAGGGATAGCGGGAGGGCCGGAGATACGCAGTATTTT
CDR3 protein: CASRDSGRAGDTQYF

clone size: -
J gene: TRBJ1-1
V gene: TRBV7-9
D gene: -
CDR3 DNA: TGTGCCAGCAGCTTAATCGGAGGGAACGTGAGGGACACTGAAGCTTTCTTT
CDR3 protein: CASSLIGGNVRDTEAFF

clone size: -
J gene: TRBJ1-1
V gene: TRBV28
D gene: -
CDR3 DNA: TGTGCCAGCAGTTGGGGAGGAGAGAACACTGAAGCTTTCTTT
CDR3 protein: CASSWGGENTEAFF

clone size: once
J gene: TRBJ2-1
V gene: TRBV30
D gene: -
CDR3 DNA: TGTGCCTGGAGTAAAATGGCGGGTGACAATGAGCAGTTCTTC
CDR3 protein: CAWSKMAGDNEQFF

clone size: -
J gene: TRBJ2-2
V gene: TRBV6-6
D gene: TRBD1
CDR3 DNA: TGTGCCAGCAGGCGACAGGGTTCGAACGGGGAGCTGTTTTTT
CDR3 protein: CASRRQGSNGELFF

clone size: -
J gene: TRBJ1-4
V gene: TRBV5-5
D gene: -
CDR3 DNA: TGTGCCAGCAGCCACGGACAGTTAGCAACTAATGAAAAACTGTTTTTT
CDR3 protein: CASSHGQLATNEKLFF

clone size: -
J gene: TRBJ2-4
V gene: TRBV7-2
D gene: -
CDR3 DNA: TGTGCCAGCAGCTTCCAGGGGATGGGCATTCAGTACTTC
CDR3 protein: CASSFQGMGIQYF

clone size: -
J gene: TRBJ2-4
V gene: TRBV2
D gene: -
CDR3 DNA: TGTGCCAGCAGTCTTGACAGGTCTGGGTACTTC
CDR3 protein: CASSLDRSGYF